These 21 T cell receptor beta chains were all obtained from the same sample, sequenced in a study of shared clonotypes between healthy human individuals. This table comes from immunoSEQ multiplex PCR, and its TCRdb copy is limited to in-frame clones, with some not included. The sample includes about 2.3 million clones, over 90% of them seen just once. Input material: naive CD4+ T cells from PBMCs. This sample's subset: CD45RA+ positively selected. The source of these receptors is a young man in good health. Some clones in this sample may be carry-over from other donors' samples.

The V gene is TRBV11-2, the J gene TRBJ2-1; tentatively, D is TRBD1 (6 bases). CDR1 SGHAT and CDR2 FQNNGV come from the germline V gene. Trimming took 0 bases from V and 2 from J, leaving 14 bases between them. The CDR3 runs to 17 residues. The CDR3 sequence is CASSLDAEDRPYNEQFF. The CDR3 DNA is TGTGCCAGCAGCTTAGATGCCGAGGACAGACCCTACAATGAGCAGTTCTTC. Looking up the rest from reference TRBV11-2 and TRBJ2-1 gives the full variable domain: EAGVAQSPRYKIIEKRQSVAFWCNPISGHATLYWYQQILGQGPKLLIQFQNNGVVDDSQLPKDRFSAERLKGVDSTLKIQPAKLEDSAVYLCASSLDAEDRPYNEQFFGPGTRLTVL.

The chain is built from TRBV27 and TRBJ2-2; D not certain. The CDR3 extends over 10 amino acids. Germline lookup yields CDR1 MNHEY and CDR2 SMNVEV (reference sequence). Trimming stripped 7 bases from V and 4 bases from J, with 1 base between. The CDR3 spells CASTTGELFF. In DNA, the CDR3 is TGTGCCAGCACCACCGGGGAGCTGTTTTTT.

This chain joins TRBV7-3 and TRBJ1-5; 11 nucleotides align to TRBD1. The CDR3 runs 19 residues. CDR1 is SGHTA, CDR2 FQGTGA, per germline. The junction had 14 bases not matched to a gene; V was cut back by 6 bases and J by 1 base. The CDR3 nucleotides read TGTGCCAGCAGTTCAAACCGGGACAGGGGGAACAAGAGCAATCAGCCCCAGCATTTT. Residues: CASSSNRDRGNKSNQPQHF.

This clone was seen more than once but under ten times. This chain's CDR3 is CASSFLADRLLGGKAQPQHF. The CDR3, as DNA: TGTGCCAGCAGTTTCCTCGCAGACAGACTCCTGGGCGGAAAGGCTCAGCCCCAGCATTTT. V gene TRBV27 combines with J gene TRBJ1-5, with D tentatively TRBD1 (5 bases). The CDR3 extends over 20 amino acids. From germline, CDR1 is MNHEY and CDR2 SMNVEV (reference sequence). The V end lost 3 bases, the J end lost 6 bases, and 30 bases lay between the germline ends.

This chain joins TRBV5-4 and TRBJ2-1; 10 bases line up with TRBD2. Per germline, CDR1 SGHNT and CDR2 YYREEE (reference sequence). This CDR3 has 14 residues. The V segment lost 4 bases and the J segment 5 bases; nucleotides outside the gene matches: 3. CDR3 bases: TGTGCCAGCAGCGGGACTAGCGACAACAATGAGCAGTTCTTC. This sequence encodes CASSGTSDNNEQFF.

The DNA for the CDR3 is TGCAGCGTTGACGGGGACGGATACGAGCAGTACTTC. It specifies CSVDGDGYEQYF. The chain couples TRBV29-1 to TRBJ2-5; either TRBD1 or TRBD2 may supply D (5 bases each). The DNA matches TRBJ2-7 better at its end, which makes the J call doubtful. The CDR3 covers 12 residues. Germline V gene lookup returns CDR1 SQVTM and CDR2 ANQGSEA.

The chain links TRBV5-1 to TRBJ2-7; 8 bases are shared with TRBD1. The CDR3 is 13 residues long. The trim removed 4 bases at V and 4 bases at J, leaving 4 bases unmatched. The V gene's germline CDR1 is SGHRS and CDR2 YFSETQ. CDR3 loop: CASSRQGSYEQYF. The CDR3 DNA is TGCGCCAGCAGCCGACAGGGGAGTTACGAGCAGTACTTC.

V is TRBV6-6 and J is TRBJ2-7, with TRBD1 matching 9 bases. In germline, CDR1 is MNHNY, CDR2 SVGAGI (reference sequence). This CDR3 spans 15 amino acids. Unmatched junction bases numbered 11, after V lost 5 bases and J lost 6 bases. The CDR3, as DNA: TGTGCCAGCAGTCAACAGGGGGCTAGTTTAGGCGAGCAGTACTTC. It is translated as CASSQQGASLGEQYF.

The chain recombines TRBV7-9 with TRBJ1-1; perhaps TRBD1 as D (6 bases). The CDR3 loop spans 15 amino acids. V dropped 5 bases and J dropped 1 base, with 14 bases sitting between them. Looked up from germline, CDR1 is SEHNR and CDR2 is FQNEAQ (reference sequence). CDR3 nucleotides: TGTGCCAGCAGCCCGGCGGGGGGCAAGAACACTGAAGCTTTCTTT. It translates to CASSPAGGKNTEAFF.

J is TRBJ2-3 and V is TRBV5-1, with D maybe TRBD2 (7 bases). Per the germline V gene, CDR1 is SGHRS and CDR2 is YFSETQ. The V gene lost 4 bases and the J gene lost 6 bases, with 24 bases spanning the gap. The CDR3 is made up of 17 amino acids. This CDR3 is CASSRSGGKSSGDTQYF. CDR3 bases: TGCGCCAGCAGCCGGAGTGGGGGCAAGAGTAGCGGGGATACGCAGTATTTT.

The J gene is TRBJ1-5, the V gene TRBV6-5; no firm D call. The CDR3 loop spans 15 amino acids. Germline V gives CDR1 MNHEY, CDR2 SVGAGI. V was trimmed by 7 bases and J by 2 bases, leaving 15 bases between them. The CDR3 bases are TGTGCCAGCACCGGAGACCCTTTTGGCAATCAGCCCCAGCATTTT. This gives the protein CASTGDPFGNQPQHF.

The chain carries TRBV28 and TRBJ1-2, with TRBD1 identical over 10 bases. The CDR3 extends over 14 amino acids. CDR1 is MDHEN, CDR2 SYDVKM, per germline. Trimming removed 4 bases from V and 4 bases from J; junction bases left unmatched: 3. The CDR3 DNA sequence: TGTGCCAGCAGTTCCTGGACAGGGGGCTATGGCTACACCTTC. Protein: CASSSWTGGYGYTF.

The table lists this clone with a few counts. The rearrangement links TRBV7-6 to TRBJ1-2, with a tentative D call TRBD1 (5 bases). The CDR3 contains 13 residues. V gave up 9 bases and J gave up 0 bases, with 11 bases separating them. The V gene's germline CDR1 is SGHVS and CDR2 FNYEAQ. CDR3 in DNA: TGTGCCAGTCGACGGGGGACTAACTATGGCTACACCTTC. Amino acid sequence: CASRRGTNYGYTF.

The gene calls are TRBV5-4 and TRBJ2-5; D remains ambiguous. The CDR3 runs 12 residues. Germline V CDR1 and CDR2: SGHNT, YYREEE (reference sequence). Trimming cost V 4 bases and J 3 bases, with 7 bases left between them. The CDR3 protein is CASSTDEETQYF. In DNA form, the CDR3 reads TGTGCCAGCAGCACTGACGAAGAGACCCAGTACTTC.

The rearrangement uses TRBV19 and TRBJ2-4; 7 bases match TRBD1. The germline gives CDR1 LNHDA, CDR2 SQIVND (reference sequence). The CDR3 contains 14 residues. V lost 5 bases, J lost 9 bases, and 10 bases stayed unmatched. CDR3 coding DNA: TGTGCCAGTAGTTCCAACGACAGGGCGGGCATTCAGTACTTC. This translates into CASSSNDRAGIQYF.

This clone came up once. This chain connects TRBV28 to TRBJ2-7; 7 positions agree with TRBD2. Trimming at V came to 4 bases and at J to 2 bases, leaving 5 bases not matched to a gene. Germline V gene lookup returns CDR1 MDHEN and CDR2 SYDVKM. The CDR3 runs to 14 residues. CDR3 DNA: TGTGCCAGCAGTTCCGGCGGGAGAGCCTACGAGCAGTACTTC. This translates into CASSSGGRAYEQYF.

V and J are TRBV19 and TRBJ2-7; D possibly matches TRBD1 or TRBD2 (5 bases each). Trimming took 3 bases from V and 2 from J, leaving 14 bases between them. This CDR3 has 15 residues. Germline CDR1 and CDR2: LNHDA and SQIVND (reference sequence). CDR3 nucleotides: TGTGCCAGTAGTATGGGACGTGGGGGAGCCTACGAGCAGTACTTC. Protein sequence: CASSMGRGGAYEQYF.

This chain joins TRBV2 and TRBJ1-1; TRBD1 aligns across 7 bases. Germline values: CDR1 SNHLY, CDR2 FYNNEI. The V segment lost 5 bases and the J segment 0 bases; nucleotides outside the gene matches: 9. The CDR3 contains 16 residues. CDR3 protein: CASSLTGTVMNTEAFF. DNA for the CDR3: TGTGCCAGCAGTTTAACCGGGACAGTCATGAACACTGAAGCTTTCTTT.

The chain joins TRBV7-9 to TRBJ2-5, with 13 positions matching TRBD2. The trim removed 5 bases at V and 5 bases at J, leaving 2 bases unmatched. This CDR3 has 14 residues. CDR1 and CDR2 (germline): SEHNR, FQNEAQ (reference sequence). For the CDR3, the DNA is TGTGCCAGCAGCACTAGCGGGAGGGCGGAGACCCAGTACTTC. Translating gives CASSTSGRAETQYF.

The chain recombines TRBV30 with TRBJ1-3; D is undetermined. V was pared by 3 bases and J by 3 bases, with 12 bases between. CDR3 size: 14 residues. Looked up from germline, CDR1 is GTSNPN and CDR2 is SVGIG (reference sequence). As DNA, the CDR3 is TGTGCCTGGAGCCCAGACGGGAGTGGAAACACCATATATTTT. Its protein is CAWSPDGSGNTIYF.

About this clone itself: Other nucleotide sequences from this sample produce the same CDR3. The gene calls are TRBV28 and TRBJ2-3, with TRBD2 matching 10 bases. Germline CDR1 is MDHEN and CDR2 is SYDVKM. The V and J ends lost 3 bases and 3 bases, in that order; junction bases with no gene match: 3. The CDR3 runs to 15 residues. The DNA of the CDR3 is TGTGCCAGCAGTTTTTTAGCGGGAGGTACAGATACGCAGTATTTT. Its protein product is CASSFLAGGTDTQYF. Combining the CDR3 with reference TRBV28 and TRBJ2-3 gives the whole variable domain DVKVTQSSRYLVKRTGEKVFLECVQDMDHENMFWYRQDPGLGLRLIYFSYDVKMKEKGDIPEGYSVSREKKERFSLILESASTNQTSMYLCASSFLAGGTDTQYFGPGTRLTVL.